These 10 T cell receptor beta chains share one sample of origin, sequenced in a study of cytomegalovirus exposure and HLA in healthy donors. It was with 60 Vbeta and 13 Jbeta primers that the PCR ran. Data came from immunoSEQ multiplex PCR; TCRdb stores just in-frame clones and leaves some out. The sample shows around 130,000 clones, about 8.5% of them seen only once. The source material was PBMCs. Receptors were obtained from a man aged 35 to 55 in good health and CMV-seronegative.

The chain recombines TRBV27 with TRBJ2-5, with 10 bases identical to TRBD1. After removal of 5 bases from V and 5 bases from J, the junction contained 8 bases not matched to a gene. CDR1 and CDR2 from the germline V gene are MNHEY and SMNVEV (reference sequence). The CDR3 is 15 residues long. CDR3 nucleotide sequence: TGTGCCAGCAGTGCCCGGGACAGGGGCAGGGAGACCCAGTACTTC. It is translated as CASSARDRGRETQYF.

This sequence joins TRBV5-4 and TRBJ2-1; 9 positions agree with TRBD1. The V gene's germline CDR1 is SGHNT and CDR2 YYREEE (reference sequence). Trimming took 5 bases from V and 6 from J; bases not matched to a gene: 6. There are 14 residues in the CDR3. CDR3 sequence: CASRGTGGINEQFF. CDR3 nucleotides: TGTGCCAGCAGAGGAACAGGGGGCATCAATGAGCAGTTCTTC.

The V call is TRBV25-1, the J call TRBJ1-6; possibly TRBD1 for D (5 bases). Germline assignment: CDR1 MGHDK and CDR2 SYGVNS. Trimming stripped 3 bases from V and 3 bases from J, with 12 bases between. The CDR3 covers 16 residues. As DNA, the CDR3 is TGTGCCAGCAGTGAGGACACGAGTTACTATAATTCACCCCTCCACTTT. Protein: CASSEDTSYYNSPLHF.

V gene TRBV7-2 combines with J gene TRBJ2-7, with 8 nucleotides matching TRBD2. This CDR3 is built from 14 residues. CDR1 and CDR2 (germline): SGHTA, FQGNSA. The V and J ends lost 5 bases and 5 bases, in that order; junction bases with no gene match: 8. The DNA of the CDR3 is TGTGCCAGCAGCAACCGGGGGGGTTGGGACGAGCAGTACTTC. Its translation: CASSNRGGWDEQYF. Using reference TRBV7-2 and TRBJ2-7 for the parts outside the CDR3, the full variable domain is GAGVSQSPSNKVTEKGKDVELRCDPISGHTALYWYRQSLGQGLEFLIYFQGNSAPDKSGLPSDRFSAERTGGSVSTLTIQRTQQEDSAVYLCASSNRGGWDEQYFGPGTRLTVT.

This clone was detected a few times. This chain joins TRBV6-5 and TRBJ1-2, with D possibly TRBD1 on 5 matching bases. Germline loops: CDR1 MNHEY, CDR2 SVGAGI. This CDR3 has 13 amino acids. V was clipped by 5 bases and J by 4 bases, with 11 bases between them. For the CDR3, the DNA is TGTGCCAGCAGTACAGGTTGGGCCTATGGCTACACCTTC. The encoded protein is CASSTGWAYGYTF.

This sequence joins TRBV29-1 and TRBJ2-1; 11 nucleotides line up with TRBD2. This CDR3 comprises 14 residues. CDR1 and CDR2 from the germline V gene are SQVTM and ANQGSEA. With 8 bases clipped from V and 7 bases from J, the junction kept 10 bases outside the gene matches. CDR3 in amino acids: CSTTTSGAGNEQFF. The CDR3 nucleotides read TGCAGCACTACGACTAGCGGGGCCGGGAATGAGCAGTTCTTC.

A few counts support this clone. This rearrangement joins TRBV6-5 to TRBJ1-1, with D maybe TRBD1 (5 bases). The CDR3 consists of 13 residues. Germline loops: CDR1 MNHEY, CDR2 SVGAGI. Trimming took off 8 bases at V and 5 bases at J, with 15 bases between the two ends. DNA of the CDR3: TGTGCCAGCGGGCGGTACGGGGGGACTGAAGCTTTCTTT. Encoded protein: CASGRYGGTEAFF.

This clone was observed a handful of times. The junction shows a germline mismatch at one end, possibly a read error. The CDR3 loop reads CSVGTSGIGANVMTF. Here the CDR3 DNA reads TGCAGCGTAGGGACTAGTGGTATTGGGGCAAACGTCATGACTTTT. J is TRBJ2-6 and V is TRBV29-1, with TRBD2 identical over 8 bases. CDR1 is SQVTM, CDR2 ANQGSEA, per germline. The CDR3 sequence is 15 residues long.

This clone was seen more than once but under ten times. Here the CDR3 DNA reads TGTGCCTGGAGTCACGTCCGGGGGGGCCCTGATGAGCAGTTCTTC. Its translation is CAWSHVRGGPDEQFF. V usage is TRBV30 and J usage is TRBJ2-1; 8 bases agree with TRBD2. The CDR3 loop spans 15 amino acids. Germline assignment: CDR1 GTSNPN and CDR2 SVGIG (reference sequence). Germline trimming cut 2 bases from V and 8 bases from J; bases unmatched to any gene: 11.

The chain has TRBV9 and TRBJ2-1, with 7 positions matching TRBD2. CDR3 size: 15 residues. Germline V lookup: CDR1 SGDLS, CDR2 YYNGEE. Losses at the gene ends were 0 bases for V and 4 bases for J; bases not matched to a gene: 4. CDR3 bases: TGTGCCAGCAGCGTAGGTGGGGGGGGGTACAATGAGCAGTTCTTC. Translating gives CASSVGGGGYNEQFF. Based on the CDR3 plus reference TRBV9 and TRBJ2-1, the full variable domain is DSGVTQTPKHLITATGQRVTLRCSPRSGDLSVYWYQQSLDQGLQFLIQYYNGEERAKGNILERFSAQQFPDLHSELNLSSLELGDSALYFCASSVGGGGYNEQFFGPGTRLTVL.